Reported below is one T cell receptor (beta chain). Its antigen remains unidentified. No qualities accompany the bases; no much larger clone lies one base away. The library was prepared using the immunoSEQ multiplex PCR assay. The table comes from immuneACCESS by way of TCRdb, which keeps in-frame sequences with V and J called. Part of the clones is missing from these tables; in studies checked, under half for an unresolved V gene and the rest for unknown reasons. This sample has some 82,000 clones in its table, and 85% to 95% of those were observed once. The top ten hold about 0.39% of the sample. The sample belongs to a study of technical replicates of blood from several donors (dated 2017 in TCRdb). The receptor's source is a human donor in good health. The source material was T cells isolated from PBMCs.

The CDR3 amino acid sequence is: CASSAIWTSGSLEQYF. In nucleotide form, the sequence is TGTGCCAGCAGCGCAATCTGGACTAGCGGGAGTCTGGAGCAGTACTTC. Rearrangement joined TRBV7-2 to TRBJ2-7; TRBD2 agrees with 13 junctional bases. V lost 5 bases and J lost 7 bases, and the count of bases not matched to a germline gene is 11. The CDR3, cysteine through phenylalanine, is 16 amino acids long. Just CDR3 DNA is preserved here, 48 bases in frame from base 1. CDR1 and CDR2 were assigned from the germline V gene as SGHTA and FQGNSA.